The TCR beta chain described here comes from a study of cytomegalovirus exposure and HLA in healthy donors. Germline CDR1 reads SGHDT; CDR2 reads YYEEEE. This CDR3 is 14 amino acids long. Trimming took 4 bases from V and 7 from J, leaving 17 bases between them. There were likely unrecorded immune exposures, though donors were nominally healthy when sampled. PCR involved 60 Vbeta and 13 Jbeta primers. Repertoires were generated with immunoSEQ multiplex PCR, while TCRdb's copy carries only in-frame clones and drops some. Of over 120,000 clones in the sample, around 79% were seen once. The clonotype comes from a male donor in good health and CMV-seronegative. The chain uses TRBV5-6 and TRBJ1-2; D remains unclear. Sequenced sample: PBMCs. The CDR3 sequence: CASSPYAGSAGYTF. For the CDR3, the DNA is TGTGCCAGCAGCCCCTATGCGGGTTCGGCTGGCTACACCTTC.